This passage covers 10 T cell receptor beta chains from one sample sequenced in a study of OX40 agonist ivuxolimab in advanced cancers. Profiled with immunoSEQ multiplex PCR; TCRdb holds only in-frame clones, not every one. The data contain 90,000 or so clones, roughly 92% of them singletons. The sample was CD4+ or CD8+ T cells sorted from blood, taken in a trial of the OX40 agonist ivuxolimab. These receptors all stem from an adult with an advanced solid tumor such as melanoma, head and neck, liver or kidney cancer.

The chain recombines TRBV27 with TRBJ1-1; a weak D match, TRBD1 (5 bases). The length of the CDR3 is 15 residues. From germline, CDR1 is MNHEY and CDR2 SMNVEV (reference sequence). Trimming shortened V by 6 bases and J by 1 base, and 15 bases separated the two germline ends. In nucleotides, the CDR3 is TGTGCCAGCAGCTCCGGGACCGTGGGGAACACTGAAGCTTTCTTT. Translated: CASSSGTVGNTEAFF.

This chain uses TRBV11-2 with TRBJ2-3, with D tentatively TRBD1 or TRBD2 (5 bases each). Trimming took off 6 bases at V and 8 bases at J, with 24 bases between the two ends. The germline V gene encodes CDR1 SGHAT and CDR2 FQNNGV. CDR3 size: 16 residues. CDR3 sequence: CASRSMRGEKRITQYF. CDR3 DNA: TGTGCCAGCAGATCAATGAGGGGAGAGAAAAGGATTACGCAGTATTTT.

A single count supports this clone. The chain joins TRBV28 to TRBJ2-3; 9 nucleotides agree with TRBD2. The length of the CDR3 is 17 residues. The trim removed 1 base at V and 4 bases at J, leaving 9 bases unmatched. Germline CDR1 reads MDHEN; CDR2 reads SYDVKM. CDR3 in amino acids: CASSLSGTSLRPDTQYF. CDR3 nucleotide sequence: TGTGCCAGCAGTTTATCCGGGACTAGCCTACGCCCAGATACGCAGTATTTT.

The V and J genes are TRBV28 and TRBJ2-1; TRBD2 is a possible D gene (6 bases). With 6 bases removed from V and 6 bases from J, the gap between germline ends came to 9 bases. Germline values: CDR1 MDHEN, CDR2 SYDVKM. The CDR3 runs to 12 residues. CDR3 coding DNA: TGTGCCAGCAGGGGGGGAGGCAATGAGCAGTTCTTC. It encodes CASRGGGNEQFF.

This clone was observed once. This chain joins TRBV9 and TRBJ1-4; 10 nucleotides agree with TRBD1. In germline, CDR1 is SGDLS, CDR2 YYNGEE. With V trimmed by 4 bases and J by 6 bases, 3 bases remained unmatched. This CDR3 is 14 amino acids long. CDR3 nucleotides: TGTGCCAGCAGCCCGACAGGGGGCGATGAAAAACTGTTTTTT. Residues: CASSPTGGDEKLFF.

The genes are TRBV25-1 and TRBJ2-7; D is unclear. This CDR3 has 12 residues. V lost 6 bases and J lost 9, with 15 bases in between. The germline gives CDR1 MGHDK, CDR2 SYGVNS. For the CDR3, the DNA is TGTGCCAGCAGCGAAGCAGAAACGGGGCAGTACTTC. Translated, it gives CASSEAETGQYF.

A note on this clone: Different DNA sequences within this sample yield the same CDR3. J is TRBJ1-2 and V is TRBV7-2; no firm D call. From germline, CDR1 is SGHTA and CDR2 FQGNSA. This CDR3 has 16 residues. Trimming left V 0 bases short and J 1 base short, with 12 bases between. In nucleotides, the CDR3 is TGTGCCAGCAGCTTAGCGGGGAGGGAGGGTAACTATGGCTACACCTTC. As protein: CASSLAGREGNYGYTF. The whole variable domain, remainder taken from reference TRBV7-2 and TRBJ1-2, is GAGVSQSPSNKVTEKGKDVELRCDPISGHTALYWYRQSLGQGLEFLIYFQGNSAPDKSGLPSDRFSAERTGGSVSTLTIQRTQQEDSAVYLCASSLAGREGNYGYTFGSGTRLTVV.

As regards this clone: This is likely a read error, given that the CDR3 carries no conserved phenylalanine or tryptophan at its end. Because the CDR3's place on the DNA is in doubt, the DNA is left out and the CDR3 is given as listed by TCRdb. V is TRBV27 and J is TRBJ2-7. The CDR3 numbers 9 amino acids, ends counted. Germline loops: CDR1 MNHEY, CDR2 SMNVEV (reference sequence). The CDR3: CASSRRRPL.

V and J are TRBV28 and TRBJ1-2; 10 positions match TRBD1. The junction had 4 bases not matched to a gene; V was cut back by 4 bases and J by 5 bases. This CDR3 comprises 14 residues. Germline V lookup: CDR1 MDHEN, CDR2 SYDVKM. CDR3: CASSSGQGSYGYTF. The CDR3 region has the DNA TGTGCCAGCAGTTCGGGACAGGGGTCATATGGCTACACCTTC.

CDR3 coding DNA: TGTGCCTGGAGGCCGTCAGGGGGTCGGGTTGGCTACACCTTC. Its protein is CAWRPSGGRVGYTF. The chain uses TRBV30 and TRBJ1-2; 7 bases are a match to TRBD1. This CDR3 has 14 residues. The germline V gene encodes CDR1 GTSNPN and CDR2 SVGIG (reference sequence). Trimming cost V 3 bases and J 7 bases; bases outside gene matches: 11.